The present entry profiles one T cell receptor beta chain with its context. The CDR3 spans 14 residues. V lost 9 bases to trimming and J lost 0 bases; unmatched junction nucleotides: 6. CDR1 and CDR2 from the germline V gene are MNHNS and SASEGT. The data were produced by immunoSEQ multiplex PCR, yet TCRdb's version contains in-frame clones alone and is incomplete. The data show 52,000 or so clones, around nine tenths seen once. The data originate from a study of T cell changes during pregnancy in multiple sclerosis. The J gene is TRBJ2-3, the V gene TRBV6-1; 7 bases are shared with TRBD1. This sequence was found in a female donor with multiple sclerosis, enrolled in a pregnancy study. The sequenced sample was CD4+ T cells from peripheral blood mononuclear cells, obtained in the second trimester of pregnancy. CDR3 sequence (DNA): TGTGCCAGTAACCGAGGGGGCAGCACAGATACGCAGTATTTT. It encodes CASNRGGSTDTQYF.